These 22 T cell receptor beta chains originate from one sample sequenced in a study of T cell responses to AZD1222 COVID-19 vaccine. Sequencing was performed with immunoSEQ multiplex PCR; in TCRdb, only in-frame clones are kept and a portion is missing. This sample has 90,000 to 130,000 clones, with 70% to 90% found just once. The specimen was peripheral blood, collected 28 days after the second AZD1222 dose. Receptors were obtained from an adult who received the AZD1222 COVID-19 vaccine.

The V and J genes are TRBV6-5 and TRBJ1-2; the D is unclear. Germline CDR1 is MNHEY and CDR2 is SVGAGI. CDR3 length: 13 amino acids. Trimming left V 8 bases short and J 0 bases short, with 10 bases between. The CDR3 here is CASASTANYGYTF. The CDR3, as DNA: TGTGCCAGCGCCTCTACGGCTAACTATGGCTACACCTTC.

J is TRBJ1-2 and V is TRBV29-1; 7 nucleotides match TRBD1. This CDR3 spans 14 amino acids. J lost 6 bases, V lost 1 base, and 8 bases had no gene match. Germline CDR1 and CDR2: SQVTM and ANQGSEA. The CDR3 protein is CSVEGYRGSDGYTF. CDR3 in DNA: TGCAGCGTTGAAGGCTACAGGGGTTCAGATGGCTACACCTTC.

The chain joins TRBV5-1 to TRBJ1-3, with a possible D match to TRBD1 (5 bases). V dropped 2 bases and J dropped 4 bases, with 7 bases sitting between them. This CDR3 has 13 residues. Germline V gene sequence: CDR1 SGHRS, CDR2 YFSETQ. The CDR3 spells CASSFEGGNTIYF. The CDR3 DNA is TGCGCCAGCAGCTTCGAGGGGGGAAACACCATATATTTT.

The chain couples TRBV5-1 to TRBJ1-1; D may be TRBD1 (5 bases). This CDR3 region has 14 residues. Germline CDR1 and CDR2: SGHRS and YFSETQ. V was pared by 7 bases and J by 4 bases, with 17 bases between. CDR3 residues: CASGWGTGGTEAFF. CDR3 in DNA: TGCGCCAGCGGGTGGGGGACTGGGGGCACTGAAGCTTTCTTT.

Only a few counts were recorded for this clone. The rearrangement joins TRBV5-8 to TRBJ1-5, with 7 bases matching TRBD1. The trim removed 4 bases at V and 0 bases at J, leaving 10 bases unmatched. Per germline, CDR1 SGHTS and CDR2 YDEGEE. The CDR3 is 17 residues long. This chain's CDR3 is CASSISRDSYSNQPQHF. The CDR3 DNA reads as TGTGCCAGCAGCATCTCCCGGGACAGTTATAGCAATCAGCCCCAGCATTTT.

This rearrangement joins TRBV4-1 to TRBJ1-2, with D perhaps TRBD1 (5 bases). Trimming removed 4 bases from V and 6 bases from J, with 15 bases in between. The CDR3 is 14 residues long. CDR1 is MGHRA, CDR2 YSYEKL, per germline. The DNA for the CDR3 is TGCGCCAGCAGCCTCGACAGTTTTGCCAATGGCTACACCTTC. This sequence encodes CASSLDSFANGYTF.

The V call is TRBV6-4, the J call TRBJ1-4; 7 bases fit TRBD1. This CDR3 is built from 17 residues. Germline-derived CDR1 and CDR2 are MRHNA and SNTAGT. The ends lost 0 bases at V and 4 bases at J; junction bases unmatched: 8. The CDR3, as DNA: TGTGCCAGCAGTGACTCCAGGGCCGACAGGGTTAATGAAAAACTGTTTTTT. The encoded protein is CASSDSRADRVNEKLFF.

V is TRBV2 and J is TRBJ1-3, with 7 positions matching TRBD1. Trimming took 3 bases from V and 4 from J; bases not matched to a gene: 3. The CDR3 is 14 residues long. CDR1 is SNHLY and CDR2 is FYNNEI in the germline V gene. The CDR3: CASSERGLGNTIYF. The CDR3 coding sequence is TGTGCCAGCAGTGAGAGGGGGCTCGGAAACACCATATATTTT.

This chain joins TRBV5-5 and TRBJ1-2; the match to TRBD1 covers 7 bases. CDR1 SGHKS and CDR2 YYEKEE come from the germline V gene (reference sequence). This CDR3 comprises 15 residues. Trimming at V came to 4 bases and at J to 2 bases, leaving 8 bases not matched to a gene. The CDR3: CASSLAGTENYGYTF. The DNA of the CDR3 is TGTGCCAGCAGCCTAGCCGGGACAGAGAACTATGGCTACACCTTC. Together with reference TRBV5-5 and TRBJ1-2, the CDR3 gives the full variable domain: DAGVTQSPTHLIKTRGQQVTLRCSPISGHKSVSWYQQVLGQGPQFIFQYYEKEERGRGNFPDRFSARQFPNYSSELNVNALLLGDSALYLCASSLAGTENYGYTFGSGTRLTVV.

This chain uses TRBV7-9 with TRBJ2-2; 7 bases line up with TRBD1. V shed 3 bases and J 1 base; nucleotides not matched to a gene: 11. The V gene's germline CDR1 is SEHNR and CDR2 FQNEAQ (reference sequence). The length of the CDR3 is 18 residues. CDR3 bases: TGTGCCAGCAGCTTCCTAACAGGGGAGAAAGGGAACACCGGGGAGCTGTTTTTT. It yields the protein CASSFLTGEKGNTGELFF.

V and J are TRBV6-5 and TRBJ2-7, with TRBD2 matching over 14 bases. The CDR3 is made up of 15 amino acids. V lost 6 bases, J lost 4 bases, and 5 bases stayed unmatched. The germline V gene has CDR1 MNHEY and CDR2 SVGAGI. The CDR3 here is CASRQGLAGVYEQYF. Written as DNA, the CDR3 is TGTGCCAGCAGGCAGGGACTAGCGGGAGTTTACGAGCAGTACTTC.

Of note for this clone: The CDR3 ends on some other residue instead of the conserved phenylalanine or tryptophan, so this is likely a read error. The limits of the CDR3 on the DNA are not certain, so only TCRdb's listed CDR3 is given. The rearrangement joins TRBV27 to TRBJ2-7; the D call TRBD2 from the table was never checked on the DNA. CDR1 MNHEY and CDR2 SMNVEV come from the germline V gene (reference sequence). The CDR3 is 8 amino acids long, termini counted. The CDR3 loop reads CASSPQGG.

The chain carries TRBV6-5 and TRBJ1-1; the D gene is possibly TRBD1 (5 bases). Germline CDR1 is MNHEY and CDR2 is SVGAGI. The CDR3 consists of 13 residues. The germline V and J ends were trimmed by 5 bases and 8 bases, with 15 bases remaining between them. Here the CDR3 DNA reads TGTGCCAGCAGTAGGGACCGACAGAGAGAAGCTTTCTTT. This sequence encodes CASSRDRQREAFF.

The gene calls are TRBV28 and TRBJ1-2, with D hard to call. The germline V gene encodes CDR1 MDHEN and CDR2 SYDVKM. V lost 6 bases and J 1 base, leaving 9 bases between the germline ends. There are 13 residues in the CDR3. The CDR3 coding sequence is TGTGCCAGCAGAACCCAGGATAACTATGGCTACACCTTC. Its translation: CASRTQDNYGYTF.

Comments on this clone: The germline gene is not matched at one end of the junction; a read error may be the cause. The rearrangement joins TRBV7-7 to TRBJ1-5; D may be TRBD1 (5 bases). The CDR3 totals 17 residues. Germline lookup yields CDR1 SSHAT and CDR2 FNYEAQ (reference sequence). The CDR3 here is CASSLSTSGTSMAPQHF. The CDR3 nucleotides read TGTGCTAGCAGCTTAAGTACCTCCGGGACCTCGATGGCGCCCCAGCATTTT.

This chain joins TRBV21-1 and TRBJ2-4. TRBV21-1 is assigned pseudogene status. The CDR3 extends over 15 amino acids. DNA for the CDR3: TGTGCCAGCAGCAATTTAACGTTGGCCAAAAACATTCAGTACTTC. It encodes CASSNLTLAKNIQYF.

The rearrangement joins TRBV5-1 to TRBJ2-7, with 7 nucleotides matching TRBD2. This CDR3 is 15 amino acids long. The V and J ends lost 1 base and 3 bases, in that order; junction bases with no gene match: 7. Germline V gene sequence: CDR1 SGHRS, CDR2 YFSETQ. CDR3 region: CASSLLREAYYEQYF. The CDR3 coding sequence is TGCGCCAGCAGCTTGCTCCGGGAGGCCTACTACGAGCAGTACTTC.

The rearrangement links TRBV5-6 to TRBJ2-5; the match to TRBD2 covers 10 bases. Germline lookup yields CDR1 SGHDT and CDR2 YYEEEE. Losses at the gene ends were 5 bases for V and 3 bases for J; bases not matched to a gene: 1. The CDR3 contains 13 residues. The chain's CDR3 is CASRGLAEETQYF. CDR3 sequence (DNA): TGTGCCAGCAGAGGACTAGCGGAAGAGACCCAGTACTTC.

The V and J genes are TRBV5-4 and TRBJ1-2; D call uncertain. The CDR3 length is 14 residues. Trimming pared 2 bases from V and 0 bases from J, leaving 8 bases between. In germline, CDR1 is SGHNT, CDR2 YYREEE (reference sequence). CDR3 residues: CASSFTGTNYGYTF. DNA of the CDR3: TGTGCCAGCAGCTTCACCGGGACTAACTATGGCTACACCTTC. Together with reference TRBV5-4 and TRBJ1-2, the CDR3 gives the full variable domain: ETGVTQSPTHLIKTRGQQVTLRCSSQSGHNTVSWYQQALGQGPQFIFQYYREEENGRGNFPPRFSGLQFPNYSSELNVNALELDDSALYLCASSFTGTNYGYTFGSGTRLTVV.

V is TRBV9 and J is TRBJ2-7; D is uncertain. Looked up from germline, CDR1 is SGDLS and CDR2 is YYNGEE. This CDR3 contains 12 residues. Trimming removed 0 bases from V and 4 bases from J, with 5 bases in between. The CDR3 DNA is TGTGCCAGCAGCGTAGATGGTTACGAGCAGTACTTC. This sequence encodes CASSVDGYEQYF.

V gene TRBV29-1 combines with J gene TRBJ1-3; D uncertain. The germline V and J ends were trimmed by 3 bases and 0 bases, with 9 bases remaining between them. CDR1 and CDR2 from the germline V gene are SQVTM and ANQGSEA. This CDR3 is 14 amino acids long. CDR3 DNA: TGCAGCGTTGATGGGGATTACTCTGGAAACACCATATATTTT. It codes for CSVDGDYSGNTIYF.

In the case of this clone: The junction shows a germline mismatch at one end, possibly a read error. The chain couples TRBV7-7 to TRBJ2-2; TRBD1 matches 11 bases. From germline, CDR1 is SSHAT and CDR2 FNYEAQ (reference sequence). The CDR3 sequence is 16 residues long. The CDR3 DNA is TGTGCTAGCAGCGCCGGGACAGGGGGATCCACCGGGGAGCTGTTTTTT. Protein product: CASSAGTGGSTGELFF.